This T cell receptor beta chain was identified during a study of T cell responses to AZD1222 COVID-19 vaccine. Concerning this clone itself: The antigen remains unidentified.

Here immunoSEQ multiplex PCR was the method, and the copy in TCRdb shows in-frame clones only, minus some. The table lists 95,000 to 110,000 clones, around 86% of them singletons. V was clipped by 1 base and J by 0 bases; unmatched bases: 10. Germline CDR1 MGHRA, CDR2 YSYEKL. The CDR3 is 18 residues long. Findings and limits, study-wide: No repertoire was sampled before or during the peak T cell response, only after it. Clonal diversity may have been underestimated in mostly white British donors. There were vaccine-associated CD4 TCRs across spike, dominant at 160-218 and 743-854.

The clonotype originates from an adult who received the MenACWY meningococcal vaccine as a control. The sample was peripheral blood, taken 28 days after the second dose of the MenACWY control vaccine. This chain connects TRBV4-1 to TRBJ1-1, with 8 bases aligning to TRBD1. The CDR3: CASSQALLGQGLNTEAFF. The CDR3 DNA sequence: TGCGCCAGCAGCCAAGCCCTCCTCGGACAGGGATTGAACACTGAAGCTTTCTTT.